One sample yielded the 20 T cell receptor beta chains listed below, sequenced in a study of blood T cell repertoires in COVID-19. Sequenced by immunoSEQ multiplex PCR; TCRdb stores in-frame clones only, minus some. The sample holds roughly 150,000 clones, less than 90% seen once. The specimen sequenced was peripheral blood. Every receptor here comes from a woman in her 70s with acute or convalescent COVID-19.

The chain couples TRBV2 to TRBJ1-4; TRBD1 aligns across 7 bases. The ends lost 6 bases at V and 5 bases at J; junction bases unmatched: 6. This CDR3 has 14 residues. Per the germline V gene, CDR1 is SNHLY and CDR2 is FYNNEI. The CDR3 protein is CASRDRSGNEKLFF. The CDR3 region has the DNA TGTGCCAGCAGGGACAGGTCTGGGAATGAAAAACTGTTTTTT.

The chain joins TRBV7-8 to TRBJ1-5; 7 positions agree with TRBD1. Unmatched junction bases numbered 7, after V lost 2 bases and J lost 6 bases. The CDR3 totals 15 residues. Looked up from germline, CDR1 is SGHVS and CDR2 is FQNEAQ. The CDR3 DNA follows: TGTGCCAGCAGCTTACAACCAGGGGGTGGTCAGCCCCAGCATTTT. Encoded protein: CASSLQPGGGQPQHF.

The V gene is TRBV11-2, the J gene TRBJ2-1; D perhaps matches TRBD1 (5 bases). Germline V gene sequence: CDR1 SGHAT, CDR2 FQNNGV. V was shortened by 0 bases and J by 9 bases, with 9 bases between the two germline ends. The CDR3 is 13 amino acids. CDR3 sequence (DNA): TGTGCCAGCAGCTTAGACAGGGTCCGTGAGCAGTTCTTC. Translating it yields CASSLDRVREQFF.

The chain joins TRBV27 to TRBJ1-2; D remains unclear. Between the trimmed V and J ends, which lost 6 bases and 4 bases, there was a span of 12 bases. From germline, CDR1 is MNHEY and CDR2 SMNVEV (reference sequence). The CDR3 loop spans 13 amino acids. The CDR3 sequence is CASSRTVSYGYTF. CDR3 in DNA: TGTGCCAGCAGCCGTACAGTTTCCTATGGCTACACCTTC.

The gene calls are TRBV9 and TRBJ2-1; weak D call: TRBD1 (5 bases). This CDR3 contains 17 residues. Trimming removed 3 bases from V and 0 bases from J, with 16 bases in between. Germline CDR1 reads SGDLS; CDR2 reads YYNGEE. The CDR3 sequence is CASSAELWGLSYNEQFF. CDR3 nucleotides: TGTGCCAGCAGCGCTGAATTGTGGGGCCTCTCCTACAATGAGCAGTTCTTC.

This chain uses TRBV2 with TRBJ2-5; TRBD2 agrees at 11 bases. The germline V gene has CDR1 SNHLY and CDR2 FYNNEI. The CDR3 spans 15 residues. Unmatched junction bases numbered 3, after V lost 5 bases and J lost 1 base. The CDR3 DNA follows: TGTGCCAGCAGTCGAGGGACTAGCGGCCAAGAGACCCAGTACTTC. Protein product: CASSRGTSGQETQYF.

This chain connects TRBV5-1 to TRBJ2-2, with 8 bases identical to TRBD1. The J segment lost 6 bases and the V segment lost 2 bases, leaving 6 bases of the junction unmatched. The CDR3 is 15 amino acids. Looked up from germline, CDR1 is SGHRS and CDR2 is YFSETQ. CDR3 region: CASSFRGHGSGELFF. The CDR3 nucleotides read TGCGCCAGCAGCTTCAGGGGGCATGGGTCCGGGGAGCTGTTTTTT.

J is TRBJ1-1 and V is TRBV5-6; the match to TRBD1 covers 7 bases. The CDR3 runs to 15 residues. Germline CDR1 SGHDT, CDR2 YYEEEE. The V and J ends lost 0 bases and 0 bases, in that order; junction bases with no gene match: 2. CDR3 residues: CASSLGDRMNTEAFF. CDR3 in DNA: TGTGCCAGCAGCTTGGGGGACAGAATGAACACTGAAGCTTTCTTT.

The chain uses TRBV19 and TRBJ2-3; 13 bases map to TRBD2. Germline CDR1 and CDR2: LNHDA and SQIVND (reference sequence). The J segment lost 4 bases and the V segment lost 5 bases, leaving 6 bases of the junction unmatched. There are 16 residues in the CDR3. CDR3 loop: CASSPGLAGVPDTQYF. In nucleotides, the CDR3 is TGTGCCAGTAGTCCCGGACTAGCGGGAGTCCCAGATACGCAGTATTTT. Full variable domain (remainder filled in from reference TRBV19 and TRBJ2-3): DGGITQSPKYLFRKEGQNVTLSCEQNLNHDAMYWYRQDPGQGLRLIYYSQIVNDFQKGDIAEGYSVSREKKESFPLTVTSAQKNPTAFYLCASSPGLAGVPDTQYFGPGTRLTVL.

The V and J genes are TRBV6-5 and TRBJ2-1; 7 bases match TRBD1. Germline CDR1 reads MNHEY; CDR2 reads SVGAGI. The CDR3 spans 14 residues. Germline trimming cut 6 bases from V and 8 bases from J; bases unmatched to any gene: 10. The CDR3 nucleotides read TGTGCCAGCAGCCAAAGACTAACAGGGGATGAGCAGTTCTTC. This sequence encodes CASSQRLTGDEQFF.

V usage is TRBV11-2 and J usage is TRBJ2-1; 11 bases match TRBD2. Germline CDR1 SGHAT, CDR2 FQNNGV. Trimming removed 6 bases from V and 2 bases from J; junction bases left unmatched: 3. This CDR3 is built from 15 residues. CDR3 sequence reads: CASRKTSGTYNEQFF. The CDR3 bases are TGTGCCAGCAGGAAGACTAGCGGGACCTACAATGAGCAGTTCTTC.

V usage is TRBV7-9 and J usage is TRBJ1-1; 9 bases fit TRBD1. Germline CDR1 reads SEHNR; CDR2 reads FQNEAQ (reference sequence). Trimming took 4 bases from V and 0 from J; bases not matched to a gene: 9. The CDR3 is 17 residues long. Written as DNA, the CDR3 is TGTGCCAGCAGCTCCCGGACAGGGGCACGTCTGAACACTGAAGCTTTCTTT. Translating gives CASSSRTGARLNTEAFF.

The chain recombines TRBV3-1 (or the pseudogene TRBV3-2) with TRBJ1-6; a weak D match, TRBD1 (6 bases). This CDR3 has 16 residues. Between the trimmed V and J ends, which lost 4 bases and 5 bases, there was a span of 15 bases. The germline V gene has CDR1 LGHDT and CDR2 YNNKEL (reference sequence). CDR3 region: CASSPQGQGNNSPLHF. CDR3 sequence (DNA): TGTGCCAGCAGCCCCCAGGGGCAGGGGAATAATTCACCCCTCCACTTT.

The chain couples TRBV4-3 to TRBJ2-1; 7 bases align to TRBD2. The J segment lost 4 bases and the V segment lost 0 bases, leaving 6 bases of the junction unmatched. CDR3 size: 16 residues. The germline V gene has CDR1 LGHNA and CDR2 YSLEER. The CDR3 protein is CASSQDWASGYNEQFF. DNA of the CDR3: TGCGCCAGCAGCCAAGATTGGGCTAGCGGTTACAATGAGCAGTTCTTC.

There are a few counts of this clone. This chain connects TRBV24-1 to TRBJ1-5; D gene ambiguous. In germline, CDR1 is KGHDR, CDR2 SFDVKD. V lost 7 bases to trimming and J lost 6 bases, with 9 bases between them. The CDR3 loop spans 12 amino acids. The CDR3 reads CATSFSGQPQHF. The DNA for the CDR3 is TGTGCCACCAGCTTTTCAGGTCAGCCCCAGCATTTT.

This clone was observed once. This rearrangement joins TRBV7-9 to TRBJ2-5, with D perhaps matching TRBD1 (6 bases). V was shortened by 3 bases and J by 2 bases, with 10 bases between the two germline ends. The germline CDR1 and CDR2 sequences are SEHNR and FQNEAQ (reference sequence). This CDR3 has 14 amino acids. The CDR3 loop is CASSFSQGQETQYF. The CDR3 DNA is TGTGCCAGCAGCTTTTCGCAGGGGCAAGAGACCCAGTACTTC.

The chain employs TRBV7-9 and TRBJ2-1, with 9 positions matching TRBD1. There are 12 residues in the CDR3. After removal of 5 bases from V and 14 bases from J, the junction contained 7 bases not matched to a gene. Germline CDR1 and CDR2: SEHNR and FQNEAQ (reference sequence). In DNA, the CDR3 is TGTGCCAGCAGCGGGACAGGGTTTGATAAGTTCTTC. Translating it yields CASSGTGFDKFF.

The chain links TRBV18 to TRBJ2-2; maybe TRBD1 (6 bases). The germline CDR1 and CDR2 sequences are KGHSH and LQKENI. This CDR3 is 17 amino acids long. V lost 5 bases and J lost 1, with 17 bases in between. CDR3 DNA: TGTGCCAGCTCATCAACCGGGACAACAGTGAACACCGGGGAGCTGTTTTTT. This encodes CASSSTGTTVNTGELFF.

The V call is TRBV3-1 (or the pseudogene TRBV3-2), the J call TRBJ2-5; tentatively, D is TRBD1 (6 bases). The CDR3 is 16 residues long. Trimming stripped 0 bases from V and 7 bases from J, with 18 bases between. Germline CDR1 is LGHDT and CDR2 is YNNKEL (reference sequence). The chain's CDR3 is CASSQDPGQGSGTQYF. In nucleotides, the CDR3 is TGTGCCAGCAGCCAAGATCCGGGGCAGGGGTCCGGGACCCAGTACTTC.

The rearrangement links TRBV10-3 to TRBJ1-1; D might be TRBD1 (6 bases). The CDR3 has 13 residues. Trimming removed 5 bases from V and 5 bases from J, with 12 bases in between. The germline CDR1 and CDR2 sequences are ENHRY and SYGVKD. The CDR3 DNA sequence: TGTGCCATCAGTAGGGGAGGGGGGACTGAAGCTTTCTTT. Encoded protein: CAISRGGGTEAFF.